The next 23 T cell receptor beta chains were all read from a single sample in a study of blood T cells in healthy people across ages (dated by TCRdb to 2015 to 2017). The protocol used for the library was 5' RACE. This sample was sequenced with an Illumina HiSeq 2500. A second PCR of about 7 to 12 cycles was run with a J-beta primer mix and a sample-barcoded 5' primer. TCRdb reprocessing: public reads trimmed at Q25 with fastp, clones called with MiXCR, in-frame beta chains kept. Rows merge per CDR3 protein into single entries with the most common DNA and genes. The sample records about 1,600,000 distinct CDR3 sequences, roughly 45% of which are singletons. Of the sample, 7% to 9.5% falls within the top ten clones. The material sequenced was blood. Source of these receptors: a woman aged 18 to 35 in good health.

The chain combines TRBV6-1 with TRBJ2-5; TRBD1 aligns across 8 bases. The germline CDR1 and CDR2 sequences are MNHNS and SASEGT. The CDR3 has 14 amino acids. V lost 5 bases to trimming and J lost 2 bases; unmatched junction nucleotides: 4. CDR3 region: CASSLDRVQETQYF. DNA for the CDR3: TGTGCCAGCAGTCTGGACAGGGTTCAAGAGACCCAGTACTTC.

The rearrangement joins TRBV11-1 to TRBJ2-5, with a possible D match to TRBD1 (6 bases). The CDR3 contains 14 residues. Germline V lookup: CDR1 SGHAT, CDR2 FQDESV (reference sequence). The germline V and J ends were trimmed by 4 bases and 2 bases, with 11 bases remaining between them. The CDR3 here is CASSSRGIQETQYF. CDR3 sequence (DNA): TGTGCCAGCAGCTCCAGGGGAATACAAGAGACCCAGTACTTC.

J is TRBJ2-3 and V is TRBV2, with a weak D call TRBD1 (8 bases). The V gene's germline CDR1 is SNHLY and CDR2 FYNNEI. V was trimmed by 6 bases and J by 4 bases, leaving 17 bases between them. The length of the CDR3 is 15 residues. The CDR3 bases are TGTGCCAGCAGCTCCACAGGGGGGAGGGCAGATACGCAGTATTTT. This translates into CASSSTGGRADTQYF.

This clonotype was seen only once. This chain joins TRBV25-1 and TRBJ2-1; D is unclear. Germline CDR1 and CDR2: MGHDK and SYGVNS. The CDR3 totals 16 residues. Between the trimmed V and J ends, which lost 1 base and 4 bases, there was a span of 14 bases. This chain's CDR3 is CASSEFEGTTYNEQFF. The CDR3 DNA sequence: TGTGCCAGCAGTGAATTCGAAGGCACCACTTACAATGAGCAGTTCTTC.

On this clonotype: The junction departs from the called germline gene at one end, perhaps through a read error. The rearrangement uses TRBV4-1 and TRBJ2-3, with TRBD2 matching over 8 bases. This CDR3 has 15 amino acids. Germline V gives CDR1 MGHRA, CDR2 YSYEKL. CDR3 in amino acids: CAGRRAGASTDTQYF. The CDR3 DNA sequence: TGCGCCGGCAGACGAGCGGGGGCCTCCACAGATACGCAGTATTTT.

DNA for the CDR3: TGCGCCACGTCCACCGGACAGAGCTATGGCTACACCTTC. It encodes CATSTGQSYGYTF. The genes are TRBV5-1 and TRBJ1-2; D possibly corresponds to TRBD1 (6 bases). Trimming took off 9 bases at V and 4 bases at J, with 16 bases between the two ends. CDR1 SGHRS and CDR2 YFSETQ come from the germline V gene. CDR3 size: 13 residues.

The chain recombines TRBV5-1 with TRBJ2-5; 13 bases are a match to TRBD2. CDR1 and CDR2 from the germline V gene are SGHRS and YFSETQ. The junction had 10 bases not matched to a gene; V was cut back by 3 bases and J by 5 bases. CDR3 size: 17 residues. DNA for the CDR3: TGCGCCAGCAGCTACAAAATCGGACTAGCGGGAGACGAGACCCAGTACTTC. It codes for CASSYKIGLAGDETQYF.

This clonotype occurred many times. The V call is TRBV6-5, the J call TRBJ2-7; 8 nucleotides agree with TRBD1. With 6 bases clipped from V and 6 bases from J, the junction kept 7 bases outside the gene matches. CDR1 and CDR2 (germline): MNHEY, SVGAGI. CDR3 length: 13 amino acids. CDR3 sequence reads: CASRTLTGGEQYF. The CDR3 nucleotides are TGTGCCAGCAGAACCCTTACAGGGGGCGAGCAGTACTTC.

CDR3 protein: CASSLEGFGTGELFF. CDR3 sequence (DNA): TGTGCCAGCAGCTTAGAAGGGTTCGGCACCGGGGAGCTGTTTTTT. This sequence joins TRBV7-8 and TRBJ2-2; D uncertain. This CDR3 is built from 15 residues. CDR1 is SGHVS, CDR2 FQNEAQ, per germline. The V end lost 1 base, the J end lost 4 bases, and 10 bases lay between the germline ends.

The chain is built from TRBV27 and TRBJ2-3, with D tentatively TRBD2 (5 bases). Germline V gene data show CDR1 as MNHEY and CDR2 as SMNVEV (reference sequence). V was cut by 1 base and J by 0 bases, with 11 bases left in between. This CDR3 is 16 amino acids long. CDR3 nucleotides: TGTGCCAGCAGTTTATGGAGGTCCACTAGCACAGATACGCAGTATTTT. It yields the protein CASSLWRSTSTDTQYF.

This clonotype was detected a few times. This chain links TRBV18 with TRBJ1-2, with D possibly being TRBD1 (5 bases). CDR3 size: 15 residues. Germline V gives CDR1 KGHSH, CDR2 LQKENI. V lost 2 bases to trimming and J lost 2 bases, with 12 bases between them. The CDR3 nucleotides are TGTGCCAGCTCACCAGGAGAGGGGTCCAACTATGGCTACACCTTC. Translated, it gives CASSPGEGSNYGYTF.

The chain recombines TRBV10-3 with TRBJ2-2; tentatively, D is TRBD1 or TRBD2 (5 bases each). Looked up from germline, CDR1 is ENHRY and CDR2 is SYGVKD. V lost 8 bases and J 1 base, leaving 14 bases between the germline ends. The length of the CDR3 is 15 residues. In DNA, the CDR3 is TGTGCCATCTCCCTGGGGGTCGTGAACACCGGGGAGCTGTTTTTT. As protein: CAISLGVVNTGELFF.

Comment on this clonotype: At one of its ends the junction is not consistent with the germline gene, which may arise from a read error. The chain carries TRBV27 and TRBJ2-1; tentative D call: TRBD2 (6 bases). The CDR3 totals 15 residues. Germline-derived CDR1 and CDR2 are MNHEY and SMNVEV (reference sequence). The CDR3 region has the DNA TGTGCCGGCAGTTTCAGTAGCGGTTCCTACAATGAGCAGTTCTTC. As protein: CAGSFSSGSYNEQFF.

This clonotype occurred a few times. This chain links TRBV6-6 with TRBJ1-2; 8 nucleotides align to TRBD1. The junction had 12 bases not matched to a gene; V was cut back by 7 bases and J by 5 bases. There are 15 residues in the CDR3. Looked up from germline, CDR1 is MNHNY and CDR2 is SVGAGI (reference sequence). CDR3 residues: CASTRGQGMGYGYTF. CDR3 coding DNA: TGTGCCAGCACCCGCGGACAGGGAATGGGATATGGCTACACCTTC.

A remark on this clonotype: A much more abundant neighbour one base away suggests this may be a read error. The chain employs TRBV20-1 and TRBJ2-7; 11 positions match TRBD2. The germline V gene encodes CDR1 DFQATT and CDR2 SNEGSKA (reference sequence). The CDR3 is 12 amino acids. CDR3 in DNA: TGCGGTGGGACTAGCGGCTCCTACGAGCAGTACTTC. It encodes CGGTSGSYEQYF.

The chain couples TRBV12-3 or TRBV12-4 to TRBJ1-2, with a possible D match to TRBD1 (5 bases). The CDR3 length is 17 residues. Trimming left V 1 base short and J 6 bases short, with 21 bases between. The CDR3 loop is CASSLEGWGRGADGYTF. For the CDR3, the DNA is TGTGCCAGCAGTTTAGAGGGGTGGGGGAGGGGCGCGGATGGCTACACCTTC.

V gene TRBV5-1 combines with J gene TRBJ1-1; possible D gene TRBD1, 6 bases. In germline, CDR1 is SGHRS, CDR2 YFSETQ. CDR3 size: 14 residues. V lost 2 bases to trimming and J lost 6 bases, with 14 bases between them. In DNA, the CDR3 is TGCGCCAGCAGCTTTCCAACAGGGAGGGCTGAAGCTTTCTTT. Its protein is CASSFPTGRAEAFF.

J is TRBJ1-3 and V is TRBV12-3 or TRBV12-4; the match to TRBD1 covers 7 bases. This CDR3 has 16 amino acids. V trimming: 6 bases; J trimming: 0 bases; junction bases outside the gene matches: 8. The CDR3 spells CASSKGGRTSGNTIYF. The CDR3 DNA follows: TGTGCCAGCAGCAAAGGGGGCAGAACCTCTGGAAACACCATATATTTT.

This clonotype was picked up one time. The chain uses TRBV7-8 and TRBJ2-1; TRBD2 agrees at 9 bases. The trim removed 3 bases at V and 10 bases at J, leaving 10 bases unmatched. Germline V gives CDR1 SGHVS, CDR2 FQNEAQ. CDR3 length equals 15 residues. The CDR3 loop is CASSFGGGATKEQFF. CDR3 bases: TGTGCCAGCAGCTTTGGCGGGGGGGCCACCAAGGAGCAGTTCTTC. The variable domain in full, completed from reference TRBV7-8 and TRBJ2-1, reads GAGVSQSPRYKVAKRGQDVALRCDPISGHVSLFWYQQALGQGPEFLTYFQNEAQLDKSGLPSDRFFAERPEGSVSTLKIQRTQQEDSAVYLCASSFGGGATKEQFFGPGTRLTVL.

In its sample, this clonotype was seen a few times. V gene TRBV10-3 combines with J gene TRBJ2-7, with a tentative D call TRBD1 (6 bases). Trimming stripped 3 bases from V and 7 bases from J, with 19 bases between. Germline CDR1 reads ENHRY; CDR2 reads SYGVKD. The CDR3 runs 15 residues. In nucleotides, the CDR3 is TGTGCCATCAGTGATAGCGCGACAGGAGGTAGGGAGCAGTACTTC. It translates to CAISDSATGGREQYF.

The chain is built from TRBV12-3 or TRBV12-4 and TRBJ2-5; D unresolved. This CDR3 spans 12 amino acids. The V end was cut by 6 bases, the J end by 10 bases, with 15 bases between. The CDR3 coding sequence is TGTGCCAGCAGCCCACCTCTGGGCGGCCAGTACTTC. It codes for CASSPPLGGQYF.

This clonotype has just a few counts. The rearrangement joins TRBV27 to TRBJ1-2; D perhaps matches TRBD1 (5 bases). The CDR3 consists of 15 residues. V dropped 2 bases and J dropped 1 base, with 11 bases sitting between them. Germline V gives CDR1 MNHEY, CDR2 SMNVEV (reference sequence). The DNA of the CDR3 is TGTGCCAGCAGTTTAGGGGGACTGAGTAACTATGGCTACACCTTC. Translated, it gives CASSLGGLSNYGYTF.

The CDR3 DNA reads as TGTGCCACTGGACAGGGGCCGTTGAACACTGAAGCTTTCTTT. This encodes CATGQGPLNTEAFF. V usage is TRBV10-3 and J usage is TRBJ1-1, with 9 bases fitting TRBD1. J was trimmed by 0 bases and V by 10 bases; bases with no gene match: 6. CDR1 and CDR2 from the germline V gene are ENHRY and SYGVKD. The CDR3 has 14 amino acids.